The following is a TCR beta chain sequence with its context. Its antigen is not known. The source of the sample is a study of Ad26.COV2.S vaccination and SARS-CoV-2 variants. Study as a whole: Intramuscularly, Ad26.COV2.S was given either once or twice, 56 days apart.

Profiled with immunoSEQ multiplex PCR; TCRdb holds only in-frame clones, not every one. The data show around 400,000 clones, 83% seen once. General observations from the study: The breadth of spike-specific CD8+ and CD4+ T cell responses after vaccination was reportedly substantial.

Indicated treatment: over 15 received Ad26.COV2.S at low or high dose, single or two shots; about 5 received placebo; per-sample allocation not given. Sampling was performed 63 days after the first vaccine or placebo injection. The individual, an adult aged 18-55 years, was a donor in Boston. The J segment lost 5 bases and the V segment lost 1 base, leaving 10 bases of the junction unmatched. The germline V gene has CDR1 LNHNV and CDR2 YYDKDF (reference sequence). This CDR3 has 16 amino acids. Source: peripheral blood, taken in a trial of Ad26.COV2.S vaccine versus placebo. The chain joins TRBV15 to TRBJ2-7, with 8 bases identical to TRBD1. The sequence was obtained from a person aged 18-65 years who received the Ad26.COV2.S COVID-19 vaccine or a placebo. CDR3 amino acids: CATSRGGPGGMDEQYF. The CDR3 DNA reads TGTGCCACCAGCAGAGGGGGGCCAGGGGGCATGGACGAGCAGTACTTC.